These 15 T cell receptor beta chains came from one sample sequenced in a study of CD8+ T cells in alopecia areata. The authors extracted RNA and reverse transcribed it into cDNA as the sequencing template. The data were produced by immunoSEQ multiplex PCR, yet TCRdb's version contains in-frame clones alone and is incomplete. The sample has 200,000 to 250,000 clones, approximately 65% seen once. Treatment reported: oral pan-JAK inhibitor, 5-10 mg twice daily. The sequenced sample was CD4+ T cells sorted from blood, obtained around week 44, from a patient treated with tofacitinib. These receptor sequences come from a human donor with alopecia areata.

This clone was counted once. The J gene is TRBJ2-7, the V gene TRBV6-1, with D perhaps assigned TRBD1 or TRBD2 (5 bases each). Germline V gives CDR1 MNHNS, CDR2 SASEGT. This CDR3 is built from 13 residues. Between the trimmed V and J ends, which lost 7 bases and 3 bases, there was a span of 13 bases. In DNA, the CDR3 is TGTGCCAGCACGATGGGACCGGACTACGAGCAGTACTTC. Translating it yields CASTMGPDYEQYF.

In DNA form, the CDR3 reads TGTGCCAGCAGCTTAACACAGGGTACTGAGCAGTTCTTC. Protein sequence: CASSLTQGTEQFF. This chain joins TRBV7-3 and TRBJ2-1; D might be TRBD1 (6 bases). Trimming pared 0 bases from V and 9 bases from J, leaving 9 bases between. Germline lookup yields CDR1 SGHTA and CDR2 FQGTGA. This CDR3 is built from 13 residues.

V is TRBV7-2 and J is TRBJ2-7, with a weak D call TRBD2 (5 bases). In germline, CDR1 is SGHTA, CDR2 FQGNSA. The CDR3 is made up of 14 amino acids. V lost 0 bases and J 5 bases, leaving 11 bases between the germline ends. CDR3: CASSLAAGLNEQYF. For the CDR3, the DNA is TGTGCCAGCAGCTTAGCGGCGGGCCTAAACGAGCAGTACTTC.

The CDR3, as DNA: TGCAGCGTTGAAGGCCCGGGAAGTAGGGGAGAGACCCAGTACTTC. It codes for CSVEGPGSRGETQYF. The chain has TRBV29-1 and TRBJ2-5; perhaps D is TRBD1 or TRBD2 (5 bases each). The germline V gene encodes CDR1 SQVTM and CDR2 ANQGSEA. Trimming removed 1 base at V and 4 bases at J, with 16 bases between. The CDR3 runs 15 residues.

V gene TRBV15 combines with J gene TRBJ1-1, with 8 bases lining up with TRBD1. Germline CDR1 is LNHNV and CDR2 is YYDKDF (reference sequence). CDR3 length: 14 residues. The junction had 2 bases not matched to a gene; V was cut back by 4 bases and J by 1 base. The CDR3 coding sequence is TGTGCCACCAGCATGACAGGGGCGAACACTGAAGCTTTCTTT. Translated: CATSMTGANTEAFF.

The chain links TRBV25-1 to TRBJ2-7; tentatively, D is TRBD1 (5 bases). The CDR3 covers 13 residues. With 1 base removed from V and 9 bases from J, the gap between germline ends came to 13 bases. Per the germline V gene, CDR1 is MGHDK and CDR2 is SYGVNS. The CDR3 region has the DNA TGTGCCAGCAGTGAATCGGGTGGACAACCGCAGTACTTC. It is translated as CASSESGGQPQYF.

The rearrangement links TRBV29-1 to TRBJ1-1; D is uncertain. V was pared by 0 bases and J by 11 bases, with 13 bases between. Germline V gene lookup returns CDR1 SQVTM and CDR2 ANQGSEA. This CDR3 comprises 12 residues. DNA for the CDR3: TGCAGCGTTGAAGATGAGGTATTGCGGGCTTTCTTT. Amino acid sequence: CSVEDEVLRAFF.

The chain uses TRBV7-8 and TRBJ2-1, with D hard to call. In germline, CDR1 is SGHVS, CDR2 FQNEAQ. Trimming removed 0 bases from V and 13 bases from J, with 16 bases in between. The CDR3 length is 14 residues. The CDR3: CASSLALTTGHQFF. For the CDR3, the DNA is TGTGCCAGCAGCTTAGCGCTAACCACGGGCCATCAGTTCTTC.

CDR3 nucleotides: TGTGCCAGCACTGCGGGACAGGGTTATGGGGAGACCCAGTACTTC. Translating it yields CASTAGQGYGETQYF. The chain couples TRBV2 to TRBJ2-5, with 9 bases matching TRBD1. Per the germline V gene, CDR1 is SNHLY and CDR2 is FYNNEI. Trimming took 7 bases from V and 5 from J; bases not matched to a gene: 11. This CDR3 has 15 amino acids.

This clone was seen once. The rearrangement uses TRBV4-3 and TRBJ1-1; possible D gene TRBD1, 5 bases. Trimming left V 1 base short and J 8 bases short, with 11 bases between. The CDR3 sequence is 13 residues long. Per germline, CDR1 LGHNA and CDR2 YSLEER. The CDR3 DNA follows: TGCGCCAGCAGCCAAGGGATTCGGGGCGAAGCTTTCTTT. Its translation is CASSQGIRGEAFF.

CDR3 in DNA: TGCGCCAGCAGTGAGAGGGGTGCCCTCCGCGGCTACACCTTC. Amino acid sequence: CASSERGALRGYTF. The V call is TRBV10-2, the J call TRBJ1-2; D is possibly TRBD1 (5 bases). CDR3 size: 14 residues. Trimming left V 2 bases short and J 8 bases short, with 15 bases between. From germline, CDR1 is WSHSY and CDR2 SAAADI.

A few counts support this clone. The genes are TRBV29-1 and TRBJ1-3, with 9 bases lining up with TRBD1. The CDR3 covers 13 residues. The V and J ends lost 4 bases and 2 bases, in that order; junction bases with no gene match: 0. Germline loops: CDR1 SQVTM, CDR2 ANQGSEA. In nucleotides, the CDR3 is TGCAGCGTTGGGACAGGGGCTGGAAACACCATATATTTT. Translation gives CSVGTGAGNTIYF.

For the CDR3, the DNA is TGTGCCAGTTTGGGACAGGGGGAAGCCGGGGAGCTGTTTTTT. Translation: CASLGQGEAGELFF. The chain is built from TRBV2 and TRBJ2-2, with 11 bases fitting TRBD1. The CDR3 spans 14 residues. Unmatched junction bases numbered 6, after V lost 9 bases and J lost 6 bases. Germline V CDR1 and CDR2: SNHLY, FYNNEI.

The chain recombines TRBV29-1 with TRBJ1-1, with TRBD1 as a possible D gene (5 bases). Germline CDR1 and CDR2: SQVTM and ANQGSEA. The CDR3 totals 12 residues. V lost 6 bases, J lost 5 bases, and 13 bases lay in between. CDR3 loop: CSVAGRRTEAFF. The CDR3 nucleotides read TGCAGCGTCGCAGGGAGGAGGACTGAAGCTTTCTTT.

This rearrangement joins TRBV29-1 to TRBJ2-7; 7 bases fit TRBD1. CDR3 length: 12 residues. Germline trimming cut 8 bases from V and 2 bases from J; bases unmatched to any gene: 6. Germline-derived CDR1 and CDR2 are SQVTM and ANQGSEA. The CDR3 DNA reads TGCAGCACACGGACAGGAACCTACGAGCAGTACTTC. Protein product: CSTRTGTYEQYF.